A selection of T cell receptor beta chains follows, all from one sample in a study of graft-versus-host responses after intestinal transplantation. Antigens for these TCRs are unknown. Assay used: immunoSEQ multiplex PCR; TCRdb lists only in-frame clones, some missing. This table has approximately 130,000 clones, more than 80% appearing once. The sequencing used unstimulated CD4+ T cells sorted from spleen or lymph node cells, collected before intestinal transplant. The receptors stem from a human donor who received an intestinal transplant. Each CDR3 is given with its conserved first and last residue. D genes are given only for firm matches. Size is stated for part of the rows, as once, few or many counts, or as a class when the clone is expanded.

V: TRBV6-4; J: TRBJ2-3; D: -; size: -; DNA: TGTGCCAGCAGTGACTCCCGGGACCGCTCCACAGATACGCAGTATTTT; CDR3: CASSDSRDRSTDTQYF
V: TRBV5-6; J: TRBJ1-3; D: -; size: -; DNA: TGTGCCAGCAGCTTGGGGTACTGGGGGACACCCGGTTCGGGAAACACCATATATTTT; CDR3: CASSLGYWGTPGSGNTIYF
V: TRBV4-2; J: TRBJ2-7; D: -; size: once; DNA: TGTGCCAGCAGCCAAGATCTGGGATTACCCTACGAGCAGTACTTC; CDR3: CASSQDLGLPYEQYF
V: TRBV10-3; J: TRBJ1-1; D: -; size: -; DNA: TGTGCCATCCGGGGCGGTGGCTTTGTGAACACTGAAGCTTTCTTT; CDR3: CAIRGGGFVNTEAFF
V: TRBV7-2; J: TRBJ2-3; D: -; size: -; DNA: TGTGCCAGCAGCTTAGACGGGCCTCGGGGAGATACGCAGTATTTT; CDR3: CASSLDGPRGDTQYF
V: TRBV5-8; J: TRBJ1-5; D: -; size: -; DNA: TGTGCCAGCAGCTCTGGGTTCAGCAATCAGCCCCAGCATTTT; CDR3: CASSSGFSNQPQHF
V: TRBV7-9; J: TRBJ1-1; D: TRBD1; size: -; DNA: TGTGCCAGCAGTCCTAGTTGGGGACAGGGGGCGACGTGGGCTGAAGCTTTCTTT; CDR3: CASSPSWGQGATWAEAFF
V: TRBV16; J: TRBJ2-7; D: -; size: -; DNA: TGTGCCAGCAGCCAGGCCGGGACTGTTTACGAGCAGTACTTC; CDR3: CASSQAGTVYEQYF
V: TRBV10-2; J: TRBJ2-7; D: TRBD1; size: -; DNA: TGCGCCAGCAGTGGTCTGGACAGGCTAGCCTACGAGCAGTACTTC; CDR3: CASSGLDRLAYEQYF
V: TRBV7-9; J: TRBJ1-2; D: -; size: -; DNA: TGTGCCAGCAGCTTAGGGCAGGGTACCTTTGGCTACACCTTC; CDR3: CASSLGQGTFGYTF
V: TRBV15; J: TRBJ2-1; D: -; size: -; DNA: TGTGCCACCAGCAGAGTTCAAGTCAGGGGGGATGAGCAGTTCTTC; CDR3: CATSRVQVRGDEQFF
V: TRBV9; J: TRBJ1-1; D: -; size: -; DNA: TGTGCCAGCAGCGTGGGGGTAATGAACACTGAAGCTTTCTTT; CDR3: CASSVGVMNTEAFF
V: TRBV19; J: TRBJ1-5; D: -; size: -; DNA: TGTGCCAGTAGTGTAATTGGGACACAATATAGCAATCAGCCCCAGCATTTT; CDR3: CASSVIGTQYSNQPQHF
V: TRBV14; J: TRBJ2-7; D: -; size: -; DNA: TGTGCCAGCAGCCCTACAAGAAAAGGGACCCGGGAACCCTACGAGCAGTACTTC; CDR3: CASSPTRKGTREPYEQYF
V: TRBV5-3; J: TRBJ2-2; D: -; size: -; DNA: TGTGCCAGAAGCTTCGGGGGCCTGACCACCGGGGAGCTGTTTTTT; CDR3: CARSFGGLTTGELFF
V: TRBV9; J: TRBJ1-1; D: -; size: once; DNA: TGTGCCAGCAGCGTAGCTGGGGACACTGAAGCTTTCTTT; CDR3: CASSVAGDTEAFF
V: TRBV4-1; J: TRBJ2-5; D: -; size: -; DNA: TGCGCCAGCAGCCAAGTTAACGCGGTGCAAGAGACCCAGTACTTC; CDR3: CASSQVNAVQETQYF
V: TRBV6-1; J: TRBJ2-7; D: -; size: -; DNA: TGTGCCAGCAGAGGACGACAGGTCTCCTACGAGCAGTACTTC; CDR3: CASRGRQVSYEQYF
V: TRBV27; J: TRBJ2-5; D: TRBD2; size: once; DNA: TGTGCCAGCAGTTTATCGTGGGTAGCGGGGGGATACCAAGAGACCCAGTACTTC; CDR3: CASSLSWVAGGYQETQYF
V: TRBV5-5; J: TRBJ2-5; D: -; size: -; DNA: TGTGCCAGCAGCTTGGTTTCGTTAGGGGACACAGAGACCCAGTACTTC; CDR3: CASSLVSLGDTETQYF
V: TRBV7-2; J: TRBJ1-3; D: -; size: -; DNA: TGTGCCAGCAGCTTACGCCCAAGAACTGGAAACACCATATATTTT; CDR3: CASSLRPRTGNTIYF
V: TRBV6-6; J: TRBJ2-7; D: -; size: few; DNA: TGTGCCAGCAGTTACTCAGCAGGGACCTACGAGCAGTACTTC; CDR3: CASSYSAGTYEQYF
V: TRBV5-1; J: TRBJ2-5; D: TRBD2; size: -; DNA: TGCGCCAGCAGCTACCAGGCGGGGGGTGAGACCCAGTACTTC; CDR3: CASSYQAGGETQYF
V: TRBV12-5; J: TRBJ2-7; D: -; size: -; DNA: TGTGCTAGTGGTCCCAGTGGGGGAGTCACCTACGAGCAGTACTTC; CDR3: CASGPSGGVTYEQYF
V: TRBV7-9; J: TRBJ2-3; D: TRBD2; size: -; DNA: TGTGCCAGCAGCTTGCCTAGCGGGAGGACAGATACGCAGTATTTT; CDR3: CASSLPSGRTDTQYF
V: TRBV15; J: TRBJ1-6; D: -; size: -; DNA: TGTGCCACCAGCAGAGATGAAAATTCACCCCTCCACTTT; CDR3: CATSRDENSPLHF